A selection of T cell receptor beta chains follows, all from one sample in a study of blood T cell repertoires in COVID-19. Only in-frame clones appear in the TCRdb table, and some are missing; sequencing was by immunoSEQ multiplex PCR. The table has 250,000 to 300,000 clones, 88% seen once. The sample taken for sequencing was PBMCs or T cells enriched from blood (not recorded which). These receptors were collected from a woman in her fifties or sixties in a cohort exposed to, infected with or recovered from COVID-19 (not recorded which). The CDR3 runs from the conserved cysteine through the conserved F or W. A D gene is named only where the DNA matches it firmly. Only some rows state a clone size, as once, few, many or a class for expanded clones.

V gene: TRBV15; D gene: NA; J gene: TRBJ1-1; clone size: NA; CDR3 protein: CATSRDDAQGDEAFF; CDR3 DNA: TGTGCCACCAGCAGAGACGACGCACAGGGAGATGAAGCTTTCTTT
V gene: TRBV5-1; D gene: TRBD1; J gene: TRBJ2-2; clone size: NA; CDR3 protein: CASSLASRQGDSQYTGELFF; CDR3 DNA: TGCGCCAGCAGCTTGGCCTCGCGACAGGGAGATAGCCAATACACCGGGGAGCTGTTTTTT
V gene: TRBV4-1; D gene: NA; J gene: TRBJ1-5; clone size: NA; CDR3 protein: CASSQALYSNQPQHF; CDR3 DNA: TGCGCCAGCAGCCAGGCCTTATATAGCAATCAGCCCCAGCATTTT
V gene: TRBV2; D gene: NA; J gene: TRBJ2-5; clone size: NA; CDR3 protein: CASSETATGETQYF; CDR3 DNA: TGTGCCAGCAGTGAAACCGCGACAGGAGAGACCCAGTACTTC
V gene: TRBV5-6; D gene: TRBD2; J gene: TRBJ2-2; clone size: NA; CDR3 protein: CASSGGLAGFHAGELFF; CDR3 DNA: TGTGCCAGCAGCGGTGGACTAGCGGGATTTCATGCCGGGGAGCTGTTTTTT
V gene: TRBV5-1; D gene: NA; J gene: TRBJ2-2; clone size: NA; CDR3 protein: CASSPFEYGGELFF; CDR3 DNA: TGCGCCAGCAGCCCGTTCGAGTATGGCGGGGAGCTGTTTTTT
V gene: TRBV9; D gene: NA; J gene: TRBJ2-1; clone size: NA; CDR3 protein: CASSVERALGSYNEQFF; CDR3 DNA: TGTGCCAGCAGCGTAGAGAGGGCCCTCGGATCCTACAATGAGCAGTTCTTC
V gene: TRBV7-3; D gene: TRBD1; J gene: TRBJ2-3; clone size: NA; CDR3 protein: CASSLTAGTGAQYF; CDR3 DNA: TGTGCCAGCAGCTTAACCGCCGGGACAGGGGCGCAGTATTTT
V gene: TRBV5-1; D gene: NA; J gene: TRBJ2-2; clone size: NA; CDR3 protein: CASSLRGLNTGELFF; CDR3 DNA: TGCGCCAGCAGCTTGCGGGGACTGAACACCGGGGAGCTGTTTTTT
V gene: TRBV6-5; D gene: TRBD2; J gene: TRBJ2-1; clone size: NA; CDR3 protein: CASCGSSYNEQFF; CDR3 DNA: TGTGCCAGCTGCGGGAGCTCCTACAATGAGCAGTTCTTC
V gene: TRBV28; D gene: NA; J gene: TRBJ2-7; clone size: NA; CDR3 protein: CASSEPGTGSYEQYF; CDR3 DNA: TGTGCCAGCAGTGAACCGGGAACCGGGTCCTACGAGCAGTACTTC
V gene: TRBV3-1/TRBV3-2; D gene: NA; J gene: TRBJ2-1; clone size: NA; CDR3 protein: CASSHTTPSGNEQFF; CDR3 DNA: TGTGCCAGCAGCCACACTACCCCCTCGGGTAATGAGCAGTTCTTC
V gene: TRBV27; D gene: TRBD1; J gene: TRBJ1-2; clone size: NA; CDR3 protein: CASSPSGTGDGYTF; CDR3 DNA: TGTGCCAGCAGTCCCTCCGGGACAGGGGATGGCTACACCTTC
V gene: TRBV3-1/TRBV3-2; D gene: TRBD1; J gene: TRBJ1-2; clone size: NA; CDR3 protein: CASTKNRQGVRMTYGYTF; CDR3 DNA: TGTGCCAGCACCAAAAATCGACAGGGTGTAAGGATGACCTATGGCTACACCTTC
V gene: TRBV10-1; D gene: TRBD2; J gene: TRBJ2-7; clone size: few; CDR3 protein: CASSEGGGDEQYF; CDR3 DNA: TGCGCCAGCAGTGAGGGGGGAGGGGACGAGCAGTACTTC
V gene: TRBV24-1; D gene: NA; J gene: TRBJ2-1; clone size: NA; CDR3 protein: CATRGSSSQIASPYSYNEQFF; CDR3 DNA: TGTGCCACCAGGGGTAGCTCTTCCCAGATCGCATCCCCTTACTCCTACAATGAGCAGTTCTTC
V gene: TRBV15; D gene: NA; J gene: TRBJ2-7; clone size: NA; CDR3 protein: CATIRGFSYEQYF; CDR3 DNA: TGTGCCACCATTCGAGGTTTCTCCTACGAGCAGTACTTC
V gene: TRBV11-2; D gene: TRBD1; J gene: TRBJ1-2; clone size: few; CDR3 protein: CASSSIQGGVRLYGYTF; CDR3 DNA: TGTGCCAGCAGCTCTATACAGGGGGGCGTAAGGCTCTATGGCTACACCTTC
V gene: TRBV5-8; D gene: NA; J gene: TRBJ1-1; clone size: NA; CDR3 protein: CASSLWRGIGTEAFF; CDR3 DNA: TGTGCCAGCAGCTTGTGGAGGGGTATAGGCACTGAAGCTTTCTTT
V gene: TRBV6-5; D gene: NA; J gene: TRBJ2-2; clone size: few; CDR3 protein: CASGDSFYTGELFF; CDR3 DNA: TGTGCTAGCGGGGACAGCTTTTACACCGGGGAGCTGTTTTTT
V gene: TRBV6-1; D gene: NA; J gene: TRBJ1-2; clone size: NA; CDR3 protein: CASSEEAGYHLGDGYTF; CDR3 DNA: TGTGCCAGCAGTGAAGAGGCAGGGTACCACCTAGGGGATGGCTACACCTTC